This T cell receptor (beta chain) is from a study of blood T cells in healthy people across ages. Whole-study findings and limits: Calculation of diversity from one million T cells yielded estimates considered to be underestimates.

Each sample gave at least 6.5 million isolated PBMCs. This clonotype came up a few times. Its cognate antigen is unknown. An end of the junction differs from the germline gene, which may be a read error. A second PCR of 7 to 11 cycles used a sample-barcoded 5' primer and a J-beta primer mix. TCRdb called the 5' RACE reads again in MiXCR, with one record for every CDR3 protein. Of some 1.6 million distinct CDR3 sequences in the sample, almost 35% were seen once. Looked up from germline, CDR1 is SGDLS and CDR2 is YYNGEE. The CDR3 spans 14 residues. The receptor was isolated from a young woman in good health. The genes are TRBV9 and TRBJ2-3; D is possibly TRBD1 or TRBD2 (6 bases each). Sequencing was done on a sample of blood. CDR3 protein: CASSVGGAADTRYF. The DNA of the CDR3 is TGTGCCAGCAGCGTAGGGGGGGCCGCTGATACGCGGTATTTT.